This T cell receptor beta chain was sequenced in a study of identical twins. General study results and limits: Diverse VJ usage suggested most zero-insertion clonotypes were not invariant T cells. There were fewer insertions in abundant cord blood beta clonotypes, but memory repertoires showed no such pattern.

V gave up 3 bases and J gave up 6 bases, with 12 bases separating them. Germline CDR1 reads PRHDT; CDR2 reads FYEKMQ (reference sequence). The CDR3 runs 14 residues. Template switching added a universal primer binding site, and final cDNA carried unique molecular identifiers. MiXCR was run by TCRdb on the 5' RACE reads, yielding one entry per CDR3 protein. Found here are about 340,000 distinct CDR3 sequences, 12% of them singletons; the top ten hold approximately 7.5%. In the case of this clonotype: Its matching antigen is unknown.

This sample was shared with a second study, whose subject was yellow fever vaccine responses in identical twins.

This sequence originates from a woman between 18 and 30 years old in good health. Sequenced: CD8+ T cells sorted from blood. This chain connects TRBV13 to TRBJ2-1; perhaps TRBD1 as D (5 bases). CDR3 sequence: CASSFKGASNEQFF. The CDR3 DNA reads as TGTGCCAGCAGCTTTAAAGGGGCGAGCAATGAGCAGTTCTTC.